The 10 T cell receptor beta chains listed next were all sequenced from one sample in a study of technical replicates of blood from four donors. Here immunoSEQ multiplex PCR was the method, and the copy in TCRdb shows in-frame clones only, minus some. Among just under 60,000 clones listed, 91% were seen once. The sequenced sample consisted of PBMCs. All receptors come from a human donor in good health. Some clones in this sample may be carry-over from other donors' samples.

The chain has TRBV30 and TRBJ2-7; 8 bases align to TRBD1. In germline, CDR1 is GTSNPN, CDR2 SVGIG (reference sequence). This CDR3 has 11 amino acids. The V and J ends lost 5 bases and 10 bases, in that order; junction bases with no gene match: 7. CDR3 coding DNA: TGTGCCTGGGCCGGGACAGGTGGACAGTACTTC. Its protein product is CAWAGTGGQYF.

V and J are TRBV7-2 and TRBJ2-3, with 8 bases identical to TRBD2. CDR1 and CDR2 (germline): SGHTA, FQGNSA. The CDR3 extends over 13 amino acids. J gave up 7 bases and V 7 bases, and 7 bases lay outside the gene matches. The CDR3 bases are TGTGCCAGCACGACGGGAGGGCCAAATACGCAGTATTTT. Its translation: CASTTGGPNTQYF.

This chain connects TRBV4-3 to TRBJ2-4; D possibly corresponds to TRBD1 (5 bases). In germline, CDR1 is LGHNA, CDR2 YSLEER. V was shortened by 1 base and J by 5 bases, with 6 bases between the two germline ends. CDR3 length equals 13 residues. Here the CDR3 reads CASSQARENIQYF. The CDR3 DNA reads TGCGCCAGCAGCCAAGCCAGGGAAAACATTCAGTACTTC.

The chain employs TRBV6-5 and TRBJ2-7; the match to TRBD1 covers 10 bases. Unmatched junction bases numbered 5, after V lost 4 bases and J lost 2 bases. CDR3 length equals 15 residues. Per the germline V gene, CDR1 is MNHEY and CDR2 is SVGAGI. CDR3 DNA: TGTGCCAGCAGTTTGAGGGGGACAGGGGCCTACGAGCAGTACTTC. This codes for CASSLRGTGAYEQYF.

The chain links TRBV5-1 to TRBJ2-1, with D possibly matching TRBD2 (6 bases). V lost 0 bases and J 0 bases, leaving 16 bases between the germline ends. This CDR3 has 18 residues. The germline V gene has CDR1 SGHRS and CDR2 YFSETQ. Here the CDR3 DNA reads TGCGCCAGCAGCTTGGCCGGTCCGGCGGGGCCCTCCTACAATGAGCAGTTCTTC. Encoded protein: CASSLAGPAGPSYNEQFF. Full variable domain (missing parts from reference TRBV5-1 and TRBJ2-1): KAGVTQTPRYLIKTRGQQVTLSCSPISGHRSVSWYQQTPGQGLQFLFEYFSETQRNKGNFPGRFSGRQFSNSRSEMNVSTLELGDSALYLCASSLAGPAGPSYNEQFFGPGTRLTVL.

The table lists this clone with a count of one. The J gene is TRBJ1-6, the V gene TRBV5-1, with a weak D call TRBD1 (6 bases). The CDR3 has 18 residues. CDR1 is SGHRS, CDR2 YFSETQ, per germline. V shed 0 bases and J shed 0 bases, with 13 bases lying between them. CDR3 residues: CASSLDRAKGSYNSPLHF. Written as DNA, the CDR3 is TGCGCCAGCAGCTTGGACAGGGCAAAAGGCTCCTATAATTCACCCCTCCACTTT.

This sequence joins TRBV2 and TRBJ1-5; 7 bases fit TRBD1. Germline CDR1 and CDR2: SNHLY and FYNNEI. V was pared by 8 bases and J by 3 bases, with 7 bases of the junction left unmatched. The CDR3 loop spans 14 amino acids. The chain's CDR3 is CASASGTDNQPQHF. The DNA for the CDR3 is TGTGCCAGCGCGTCCGGGACAGACAATCAGCCCCAGCATTTT.

The chain uses TRBV19 and TRBJ1-4; D is possibly TRBD1 (5 bases). The V gene lost 6 bases and the J gene lost 0 bases, with 8 bases spanning the gap. The CDR3 extends over 14 amino acids. Germline CDR1 LNHDA, CDR2 SQIVND (reference sequence). CDR3 region: CASSRVATNEKLFF. Here the CDR3 DNA reads TGTGCCAGTAGCAGGGTTGCAACTAATGAAAAACTGTTTTTT.

The J gene is TRBJ2-1, the V gene TRBV19, with D hard to call. The CDR3 totals 14 residues. V lost 1 base and J 6 bases, leaving 10 bases between the germline ends. Looked up from germline, CDR1 is LNHDA and CDR2 is SQIVND (reference sequence). CDR3 sequence (DNA): TGTGCCAGTAGTATAGCCCCAACTCGCAATGAGCAGTTCTTC. Amino acid sequence: CASSIAPTRNEQFF.

This chain uses TRBV5-1 with TRBJ2-5; D possibly corresponds to TRBD2 (5 bases). This CDR3 has 14 residues. From germline, CDR1 is SGHRS and CDR2 YFSETQ. V shed 0 bases and J shed 9 bases, with 15 bases lying between them. CDR3 protein: CASSLGGVEDAQYF. The CDR3 DNA is TGCGCCAGCAGCTTGGGTGGGGTGGAGGACGCCCAGTACTTC. The full variable domain, with the rest looked up from reference TRBV5-1 and TRBJ2-5, is KAGVTQTPRYLIKTRGQQVTLSCSPISGHRSVSWYQQTPGQGLQFLFEYFSETQRNKGNFPGRFSGRQFSNSRSEMNVSTLELGDSALYLCASSLGGVEDAQYFGPGTRLLVL.